Listed here are 31 T cell receptor beta chains from one sample, sequenced in a study of post-analysis software for immune sequencing data. General study points: Four to six TRBV segments were significantly more frequent in patients than in controls. TRBV5-6, TRBV5-1 and TRBV20-1 were among these segments.

These receptors are not linked to any known antigen. Sequencing libraries made from TCR beta cDNA carried unique molecular identifiers. TCRdb fed the PCR reads into MiXCR, producing one record per CDR3 protein. The sample includes around 700,000 distinct CDR3 sequences, approximately 59% of them seen just once. Sequenced material: blood. The receptors were sampled from a girl under 10 years old with multiple sclerosis.

The CDR3: CASSKSVNRGIETQYF. The CDR3, as DNA: TGTGCCAGCAGCAAAAGTGTGAACAGGGGGATAGAGACCCAGTACTTC. The chain joins TRBV21-1 to TRBJ2-7; the table's D call TRBD1 went unverified against the DNA. The J call may be mistaken, given a closer DNA end match to TRBJ2-5. TRBV21-1 is a pseudogene segment. The CDR3 has 16 residues.

This clonotype was detected only a few times. This sequence joins TRBV4-1 and TRBJ2-3; 7 bases match TRBD2. The J segment lost 2 bases and the V segment lost 3 bases, leaving 8 bases of the junction unmatched. Germline CDR1 reads MGHRA; CDR2 reads YSYEKL. CDR3 length equals 16 residues. CDR3 DNA sequence: TGCGCCAGCAGCCACCCGGGACTAACACCCACAGATACGCAGTATTTT. This translates into CASSHPGLTPTDTQYF.

This clonotype has just a few counts. The chain combines TRBV20-1 with TRBJ2-3; 9 bases are shared with TRBD2. The germline CDR1 and CDR2 sequences are DFQATT and SNEGSKA (reference sequence). Losses at the gene ends were 6 bases for V and 2 bases for J; bases not matched to a gene: 9. There are 15 residues in the CDR3. CDR3 coding DNA: TGCAGTGCGGCCCCTCTAGCGGGGATCACAGATACGCAGTATTTT. Translated: CSAAPLAGITDTQYF.

V and J are TRBV4-1 and TRBJ2-7; D is perhaps TRBD2 (5 bases). The germline gives CDR1 MGHRA, CDR2 YSYEKL. Deletions cut 0 bases from V and 0 bases from J, with 15 bases between. The CDR3 runs to 17 residues. This CDR3 reads CASSQDGSGVDSYEQYF. CDR3 sequence (DNA): TGCGCCAGCAGCCAAGATGGGTCCGGGGTAGACTCCTACGAGCAGTACTTC.

V is TRBV2 and J is TRBJ2-1; 8 bases align to TRBD1. Losses at the gene ends were 6 bases for V and 7 bases for J; bases not matched to a gene: 17. This CDR3 is built from 17 residues. CDR1 is SNHLY, CDR2 FYNNEI, per germline. CDR3 in amino acids: CASRRSLGQGVGNEQFF. In DNA, the CDR3 is TGTGCCAGCAGAAGAAGCCTAGGACAGGGTGTGGGGAATGAGCAGTTCTTC.

V gene TRBV6-5 combines with J gene TRBJ2-1, with 8 bases identical to TRBD2. Germline lookup yields CDR1 MNHEY and CDR2 SVGAGI. The J segment lost 8 bases and the V segment lost 3 bases, leaving 6 bases of the junction unmatched. The CDR3 covers 14 residues. The CDR3 sequence: CASSYSGEGDEQFF. CDR3 in DNA: TGTGCCAGCAGTTATAGCGGGGAAGGCGATGAGCAGTTCTTC.

V and J are TRBV25-1 and TRBJ2-1; D possibly corresponds to TRBD2 (5 bases). V gave up 2 bases and J gave up 0 bases, with 14 bases separating them. Germline CDR1 and CDR2: MGHDK and SYGVNS. The CDR3 length is 17 residues. The CDR3 sequence is CASSERAGVSSYNEQFF. Written as DNA, the CDR3 is TGTGCCAGCAGTGAACGGGCGGGCGTTAGCTCCTACAATGAGCAGTTCTTC. Full variable domain (outside the CDR3, taken from reference TRBV25-1 and TRBJ2-1): EADIYQTPRYLVIGTGKKITLECSQTMGHDKMYWYQQDPGMELHLIHYSYGVNSTEKGDLSSESTVSRIRTEHFPLTLESARPSHTSQYLCASSERAGVSSYNEQFFGPGTRLTVL.

CDR3 DNA sequence: TGCGCCAGCAGCTCAGGGGTAGCCGGGGAGCTGTTTTTT. Translating it yields CASSSGVAGELFF. The chain recombines TRBV5-1 with TRBJ2-2, with a tentative D call TRBD1 (6 bases). Germline CDR1 SGHRS, CDR2 YFSETQ. V lost 3 bases and J 6 bases, leaving 9 bases between the germline ends. The CDR3 is 13 amino acids.

The chain combines TRBV7-9 with TRBJ2-1; tentative D call: TRBD2 (6 bases). The V gene lost 4 bases and the J gene lost 3 bases, with 13 bases spanning the gap. CDR1 SEHNR and CDR2 FQNEAQ come from the germline V gene (reference sequence). CDR3 length: 15 amino acids. DNA for the CDR3: TGTGCCAGCAGCTCAGACCGGCGGGGCTACAATGAGCAGTTCTTC. It codes for CASSSDRRGYNEQFF.

V and J are TRBV5-1 and TRBJ2-7; D gene ambiguous. V was clipped by 4 bases and J by 3 bases, with 14 bases between them. Germline CDR1 and CDR2: SGHRS and YFSETQ. The CDR3 contains 14 residues. The CDR3 is CASSLTELNYEQYF. DNA for the CDR3: TGCGCCAGCAGCCTCACAGAACTGAACTACGAGCAGTACTTC.

The rearrangement uses TRBV7-9 and TRBJ2-1, with TRBD1 identical over 7 bases. CDR3 length: 15 residues. Germline values: CDR1 SEHNR, CDR2 FQNEAQ (reference sequence). Trimming at V came to 4 bases and at J to 8 bases, leaving 11 bases not matched to a gene. This chain's CDR3 is CASSWEQGSRHEQFF. CDR3 in DNA: TGTGCCAGCAGCTGGGAACAGGGGTCTCGTCATGAGCAGTTCTTC.

This chain connects TRBV14 to TRBJ2-5; 10 bases match TRBD2. The CDR3 is 20 amino acids. The trim removed 0 bases at V and 0 bases at J, leaving 13 bases unmatched. CDR1 SGHDN and CDR2 FVKESK come from the germline V gene. CDR3 in DNA: TGTGCCAGCAGCCAAGACGAGGGAAGACTAGCGGGTCCCTACCAAGAGACCCAGTACTTC. It translates to CASSQDEGRLAGPYQETQYF.

This clonotype appeared a few times. This chain uses TRBV10-3 with TRBJ2-3; no reliable D call. V dropped 0 bases and J dropped 0 bases, with 13 bases sitting between them. Germline CDR1 reads ENHRY; CDR2 reads SYGVKD. This CDR3 has 17 amino acids. The CDR3: CAISESHLRYSTDTQYF. CDR3 coding DNA: TGTGCCATCAGTGAGTCGCATCTGCGATACAGCACAGATACGCAGTATTTT.

This clonotype was seen only once. V and J are TRBV10-1 and TRBJ2-3; 8 bases match TRBD2. CDR1 and CDR2 (germline): WNHNN, SYGVQD (reference sequence). This CDR3 is built from 15 residues. Trimming removed 3 bases from V and 6 bases from J; junction bases left unmatched: 8. The CDR3, as DNA: TGCGCCAGCAGTGATGGCCAGCGGGAGTTGGATACGCAGTATTTT. Translation gives CASSDGQRELDTQYF.

The V and J genes are TRBV6-6 and TRBJ2-5, with 8 nucleotides matching TRBD2. The J call may be incorrect, as the DNA end agrees better with TRBJ2-7. The germline V gene encodes CDR1 MNHNY and CDR2 SVGAGI (reference sequence). The CDR3 has 13 residues. CDR3 sequence reads: CASSSTSVNEQYF. The CDR3 nucleotides read TGTGCCAGCAGCTCGACTAGCGTCAACGAGCAGTACTTC.

In its sample, this clonotype was seen a few times. The rearrangement joins TRBV5-6 to TRBJ2-3, with D unclear. In germline, CDR1 is SGHDT, CDR2 YYEEEE. The CDR3 sequence is 13 residues long. The V and J ends lost 4 bases and 8 bases respectively, with 14 bases between them. The CDR3 here is CASSPSSHVTQYF. For the CDR3, the DNA is TGTGCCAGCAGCCCCAGCTCCCATGTTACGCAGTATTTT.

V and J are TRBV3-1 and TRBJ1-1; no clear D. Germline V gene data show CDR1 as LGHDT and CDR2 as YNNKEL (reference sequence). Between the trimmed V and J ends, which lost 7 bases and 0 bases, there was a span of 9 bases. The CDR3 length is 13 residues. Here the CDR3 reads CASTLGMNTEAFF. In DNA form, the CDR3 reads TGTGCCAGCACCCTCGGGATGAACACTGAAGCTTTCTTT.

The chain carries TRBV9 and TRBJ2-3, with TRBD2 matching over 13 bases. The V segment lost 2 bases and the J segment 0 bases; nucleotides outside the gene matches: 3. Germline V lookup: CDR1 SGDLS, CDR2 YYNGEE. There are 17 residues in the CDR3. CDR3 sequence reads: CASSVRLAGGSTDTQYF. CDR3 DNA sequence: TGTGCCAGCAGCGTGAGACTAGCGGGGGGTAGCACAGATACGCAGTATTTT.

The rearrangement links TRBV2 to TRBJ2-1; TRBD1 agrees at 11 bases. CDR1 and CDR2 from the germline V gene are SNHLY and FYNNEI. Trimming at V came to 7 bases and at J to 4 bases, leaving 12 bases not matched to a gene. The CDR3 is 17 residues long. CDR3 in amino acids: CASTTRAGTGGYNEQFF. DNA for the CDR3: TGTGCCAGCACTACCCGCGCCGGGACAGGGGGTTACAATGAGCAGTTCTTC.

The chain recombines TRBV5-5 with TRBJ2-5; 8 nucleotides align to TRBD1. J gave up 7 bases and V 6 bases, and 11 bases lay outside the gene matches. CDR3 length equals 14 residues. Germline CDR1 reads SGHKS; CDR2 reads YYEKEE (reference sequence). For the CDR3, the DNA is TGTGCCAGCAACCCGACAGGGGTGGAGGGGACCCAGTACTTC. It codes for CASNPTGVEGTQYF.

This sequence joins TRBV6-6 and TRBJ1-5; D may be TRBD1 (5 bases). V lost 4 bases to trimming and J lost 4 bases, with 14 bases between them. The CDR3 contains 15 residues. The germline V gene encodes CDR1 MNHNY and CDR2 SVGAGI (reference sequence). CDR3 protein: CASSSPGGGNQPQHF. The DNA of the CDR3 is TGTGCCAGCAGTTCCCCGGGCGGGGGGAATCAGCCCCAGCATTTT.

The rearrangement links TRBV12-3 or TRBV12-4 to TRBJ2-5, with D perhaps TRBD2 (5 bases). V was shortened by 4 bases and J by 5 bases, with 14 bases between the two germline ends. This CDR3 is 14 amino acids long. This chain's CDR3 is CASSSDFAGETQYF. DNA for the CDR3: TGTGCCAGCAGTTCGGACTTCGCTGGCGAGACCCAGTACTTC.

This chain connects TRBV29-1 to TRBJ2-1; 8 nucleotides agree with TRBD1. Losses at the gene ends were 4 bases for V and 5 bases for J; bases not matched to a gene: 13. Germline V lookup: CDR1 SQVTM, CDR2 ANQGSEA. The CDR3 totals 16 residues. In DNA form, the CDR3 reads TGCAGCGTTGGGGGGTATTCGGACAGGGCCAACAATGAGCAGTTCTTC. This translates into CSVGGYSDRANNEQFF.

There are a few counts of this clonotype. This chain connects TRBV29-1 to TRBJ2-7, with 10 bases matching TRBD1. CDR1 is SQVTM, CDR2 ANQGSEA, per germline. This CDR3 is built from 14 residues. V gave up 6 bases and J gave up 5 bases; unmatched junction bases: 10. The CDR3 region has the DNA TGCAGCGTACTACCGGGACAGGGGTCCCACGAGCAGTACTTC. Its translation: CSVLPGQGSHEQYF.

The chain combines TRBV6-2 or TRBV6-3 with TRBJ1-1, with a tentative D call TRBD1 (6 bases). V was trimmed by 6 bases and J by 0 bases, leaving 17 bases between them. The CDR3 runs 16 residues. Germline CDR1 and CDR2: MNHEY and SVGEGT. The CDR3 loop is CASSIKGGWMNTEAFF. DNA for the CDR3: TGTGCCAGCAGCATAAAGGGGGGATGGATGAACACTGAAGCTTTCTTT.

There are a few counts of this clonotype. This chain joins TRBV30 and TRBJ2-3; 8 nucleotides match TRBD2. V trimming: 2 bases; J trimming: 5 bases; junction bases outside the gene matches: 9. Germline-derived CDR1 and CDR2 are GTSNPN and SVGIG (reference sequence). CDR3 length: 15 amino acids. The chain's CDR3 is CAWSTGLARGDTQYF. CDR3 coding DNA: TGTGCCTGGAGTACAGGACTAGCTCGTGGAGATACGCAGTATTTT.

The chain recombines TRBV6-1 with TRBJ1-2; TRBD1 agrees at 9 bases. Germline values: CDR1 MNHNS, CDR2 SASEGT. The CDR3 runs 18 residues. Trimming removed 4 bases from V and 2 bases from J; junction bases left unmatched: 14. CDR3 residues: CASSVDRDRALINYGYTF. The CDR3 DNA follows: TGTGCCAGCAGTGTCGACCGGGACAGGGCACTGATAAACTATGGCTACACCTTC.

This clonotype was seen a handful of times. The chain has TRBV5-1 and TRBJ2-3; 7 bases agree with TRBD2. The CDR3 spans 17 residues. In germline, CDR1 is SGHRS, CDR2 YFSETQ. V was clipped by 0 bases and J by 0 bases; unmatched bases: 7. CDR3: CASSLVLRGRSTDTQYF. CDR3 sequence (DNA): TGCGCCAGCAGCTTGGTGCTCCGCGGGAGAAGCACAGATACGCAGTATTTT. Supplemented by reference TRBV5-1 and TRBJ2-3, the full variable domain reads KAGVTQTPRYLIKTRGQQVTLSCSPISGHRSVSWYQQTPGQGLQFLFEYFSETQRNKGNFPGRFSGRQFSNSRSEMNVSTLELGDSALYLCASSLVLRGRSTDTQYFGPGTRLTVL.

The V gene is TRBV20-1, the J gene TRBJ2-3, with 9 bases that match TRBD2. The CDR3 contains 14 residues. Germline V gene lookup returns CDR1 DFQATT and CDR2 SNEGSKA (reference sequence). The trim removed 2 bases at V and 5 bases at J, leaving 5 bases unmatched. The CDR3 nucleotides read TGCAGTGCTAGAAGAGCGGGAGGCGGAGATACGCAGTATTTT. Its protein is CSARRAGGGDTQYF.

This rearrangement joins TRBV11-2 to TRBJ2-7, with 9 bases lining up with TRBD2. This CDR3 is built from 15 residues. Germline CDR1 is SGHAT and CDR2 is FQNNGV. Trimming took 6 bases from V and 7 from J; bases not matched to a gene: 13. The CDR3 coding sequence is TGTGCCAGCAGTCTTATGGGACTAGCTGATCGTGAGCAGTACTTC. As protein: CASSLMGLADREQYF.

The V and J genes are TRBV5-1 and TRBJ1-4; D is unclear. This CDR3 region has 15 residues. Germline V lookup: CDR1 SGHRS, CDR2 YFSETQ. The V and J ends lost 0 bases and 2 bases respectively, with 8 bases between them. CDR3 loop: CASSLDGLTNEKLFF. The CDR3 DNA sequence: TGCGCCAGCAGCTTGGATGGGTTGACTAATGAAAAACTGTTTTTT.